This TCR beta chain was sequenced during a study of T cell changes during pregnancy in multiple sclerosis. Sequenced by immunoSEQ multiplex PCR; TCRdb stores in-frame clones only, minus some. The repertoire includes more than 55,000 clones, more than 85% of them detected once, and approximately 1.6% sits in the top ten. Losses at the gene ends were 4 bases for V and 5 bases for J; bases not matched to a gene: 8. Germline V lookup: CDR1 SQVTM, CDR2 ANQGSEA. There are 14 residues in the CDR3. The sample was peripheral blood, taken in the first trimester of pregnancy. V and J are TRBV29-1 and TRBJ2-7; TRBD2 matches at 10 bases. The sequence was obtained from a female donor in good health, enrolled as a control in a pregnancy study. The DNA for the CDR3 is TGCAGCGTTGCCCAGAGCGGGAGGGCCGACGAGCAGTACTTC. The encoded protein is CSVAQSGRADEQYF.